This T cell receptor beta chain was identified during a study of blood T cell repertoires in COVID-19. Study-level background: PBMCs, B-cell-depleted T cells, or T cells were the source of the cDNA or gDNA that made up the material.

CDR1 and CDR2 (germline): LNHDA, SQIVND (reference sequence). The CDR3 has 14 amino acids. Trimming took 7 bases from V and 4 from J; bases not matched to a gene: 4. Participant reports of clinical history set cohort assignment. Generated by immunoSEQ multiplex PCR, the TCRdb table keeps only in-frame clones and is missing some. The sample lists 180,000 or so clones, 70% to 80% seen once, with about an eighth in the top ten. The rearrangement links TRBV19 to TRBJ2-4; 10 nucleotides line up with TRBD2. The source is a man aged 55 to 69 who had been exposed to COVID-19. Sequencing was carried out using PBMCs or T cells enriched from blood (not recorded which). In DNA, the CDR3 is TGTGCCAGTACCGCGACTAGCGGGAAAAACATTCAGTACTTC. This translates into CASTATSGKNIQYF.